This T cell receptor beta chain was profiled in a study of post-analysis software for immune sequencing data. Germline V gene data show CDR1 as SGHRS and CDR2 as YFSETQ. The CDR3 spans 16 residues. Deletions cut 7 bases from V and 0 bases from J, with 16 bases between. Findings and limits, study-wide: Patients showed TRBV5-6, TRBV5-1 and TRBV20-1 among four to six TRBV segments more frequent than in controls. Batch-mates among the samples co-clustered strongly by F measure.

Prepared TCR beta cDNA libraries contained unique molecular identifiers. When 1 to 10 million T cells were used, they gave 500,000 or so cDNA molecules. Via MiXCR, TCRdb re-called the PCR reads, giving one row per CDR3 protein. The table has 750,000 to 950,000 distinct CDR3 sequences, approximately 53% seen once. This clonotype was counted once. As yet, its antigen is unknown. The clonotype originates from a girl aged 5-17 years with multiple sclerosis. The chain has TRBV5-1 and TRBJ2-2; D is ambiguous. Sequencing was carried out using blood. The CDR3 region has the DNA TGCGCCAGCTGCGGCACTGTACCCTCGAACACCGGGGAGCTGTTTTTT. Its protein is CASCGTVPSNTGELFF.